This T cell receptor beta chain appears in the sequencing data of a study of blood T cell repertoires in COVID-19. Background on the study: COVID-19 samples from acute and convalescent phases originated in the United States, Italy and Spain. PBMCs, B-cell-depleted T cells, or T cells were the source of the cDNA or gDNA that made up the material.

It was during active infection that Seattle patients were enrolled and then longitudinally followed. In the source study's methods: Amplification of reference gene primers was used by the study to estimate nucleated cell counts. Assay: immunoSEQ multiplex PCR; the TCRdb copy retains only in-frame clones and omits some. The V and J calls and clone size are taken from that table; D and trimming were inferred from the DNA. The repertoire consists of some 180,000 clones, with roughly 90% occurring once and the leading ten covering roughly 5%. The CDR3 runs to 12 residues. From germline, CDR1 is MNHEY and CDR2 SVGAGI. The V gene end was trimmed by 6 bases and the J gene end by 5 bases; junction bases not matched to a gene: 3.

This chain links TRBV6-5 with TRBJ1-2; TRBD1 matches at 7 bases. The source is a man between 18 and 35 years old with COVID-19, enrolled during active disease. The sequenced material came from peripheral blood. CDR3 residues: CASRATGYGYTF. The DNA for the CDR3 is TGTGCCAGCAGAGCGACAGGGTATGGCTACACCTTC.